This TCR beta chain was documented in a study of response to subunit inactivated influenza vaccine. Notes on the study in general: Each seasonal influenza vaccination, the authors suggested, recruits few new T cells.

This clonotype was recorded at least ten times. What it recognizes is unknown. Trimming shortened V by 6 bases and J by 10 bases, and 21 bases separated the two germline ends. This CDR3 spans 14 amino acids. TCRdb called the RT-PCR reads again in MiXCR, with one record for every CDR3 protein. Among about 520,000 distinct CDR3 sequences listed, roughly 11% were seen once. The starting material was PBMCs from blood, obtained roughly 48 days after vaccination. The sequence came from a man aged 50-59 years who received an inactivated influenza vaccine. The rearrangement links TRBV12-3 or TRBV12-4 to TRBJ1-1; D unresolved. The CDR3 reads CASRPRSAQSRAFF. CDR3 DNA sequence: TGTGCCAGCAGACCGAGGTCCGCGCAGTCAAGAGCTTTCTTT.